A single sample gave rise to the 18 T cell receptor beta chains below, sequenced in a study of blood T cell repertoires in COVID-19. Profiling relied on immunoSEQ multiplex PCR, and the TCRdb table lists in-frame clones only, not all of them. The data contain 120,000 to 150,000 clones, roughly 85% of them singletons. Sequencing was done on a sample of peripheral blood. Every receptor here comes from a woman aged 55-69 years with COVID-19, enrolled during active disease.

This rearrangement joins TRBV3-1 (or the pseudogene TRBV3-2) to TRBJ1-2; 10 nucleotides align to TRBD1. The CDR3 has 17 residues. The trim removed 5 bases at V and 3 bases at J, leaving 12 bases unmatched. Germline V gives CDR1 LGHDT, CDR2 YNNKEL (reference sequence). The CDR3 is CASSDIWGQGTDYGYTF. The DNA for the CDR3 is TGTGCCAGCAGCGACATATGGGGACAGGGGACTGACTATGGCTACACCTTC.

CDR3 nucleotide sequence: TGTGCCAGCACTCGGGCGGGAGATGGCTACACCTTC. Protein: CASTRAGDGYTF. The rearrangement uses TRBV7-9 and TRBJ1-2; D is unclear. The germline gives CDR1 SEHNR, CDR2 FQNEAQ (reference sequence). The CDR3 is 12 residues long. V was cut by 7 bases and J by 6 bases, with 12 bases left in between.

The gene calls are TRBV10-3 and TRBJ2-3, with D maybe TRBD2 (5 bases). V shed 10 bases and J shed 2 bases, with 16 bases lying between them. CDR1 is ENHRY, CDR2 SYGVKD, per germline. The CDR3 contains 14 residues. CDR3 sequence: CATEGGLSTDTQYF. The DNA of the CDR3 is TGTGCCACCGAAGGAGGACTCTCCACAGATACGCAGTATTTT.

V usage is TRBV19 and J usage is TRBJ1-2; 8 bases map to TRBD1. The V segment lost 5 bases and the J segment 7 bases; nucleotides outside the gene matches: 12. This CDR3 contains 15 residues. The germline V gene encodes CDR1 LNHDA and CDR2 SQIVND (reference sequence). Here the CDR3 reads CASSVSGTGYTGYTF. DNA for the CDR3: TGTGCCAGTAGTGTCTCCGGGACAGGATACACTGGCTACACCTTC.

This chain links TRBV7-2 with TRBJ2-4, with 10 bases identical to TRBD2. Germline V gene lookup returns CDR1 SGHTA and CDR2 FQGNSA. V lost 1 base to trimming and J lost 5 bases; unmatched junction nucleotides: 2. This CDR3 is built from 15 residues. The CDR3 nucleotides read TGTGCCAGCAGCTTAGGTGGACTAGCGGAAAACATTCAGTACTTC. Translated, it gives CASSLGGLAENIQYF.

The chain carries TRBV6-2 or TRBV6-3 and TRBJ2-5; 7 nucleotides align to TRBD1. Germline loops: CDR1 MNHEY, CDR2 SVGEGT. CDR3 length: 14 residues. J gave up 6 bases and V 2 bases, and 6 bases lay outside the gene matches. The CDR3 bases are TGTGCCAGCAGTTACCAACAGGGGTGGCAGACCCAGTACTTC. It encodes CASSYQQGWQTQYF.

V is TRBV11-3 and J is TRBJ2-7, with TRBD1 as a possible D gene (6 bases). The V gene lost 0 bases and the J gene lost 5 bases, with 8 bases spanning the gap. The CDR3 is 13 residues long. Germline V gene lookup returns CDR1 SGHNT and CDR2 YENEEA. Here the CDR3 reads CASSLDRGDEQYF. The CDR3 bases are TGTGCCAGCAGCTTAGACAGGGGAGACGAGCAGTACTTC.

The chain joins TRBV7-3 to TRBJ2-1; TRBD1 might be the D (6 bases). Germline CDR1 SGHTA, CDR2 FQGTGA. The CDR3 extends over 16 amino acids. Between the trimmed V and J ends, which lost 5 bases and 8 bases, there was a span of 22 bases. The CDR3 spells CASSAYPGGAGDEQFF. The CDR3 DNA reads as TGTGCCAGCAGCGCATACCCTGGGGGCGCGGGCGATGAGCAGTTCTTC.

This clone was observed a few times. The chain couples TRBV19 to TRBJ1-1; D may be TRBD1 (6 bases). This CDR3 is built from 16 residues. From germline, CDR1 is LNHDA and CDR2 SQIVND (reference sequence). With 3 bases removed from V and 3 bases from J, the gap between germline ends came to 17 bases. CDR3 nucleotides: TGTGCCAGTAGTATCCAACAGGGCCAAGGGGACACTGAAGCTTTCTTT. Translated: CASSIQQGQGDTEAFF.

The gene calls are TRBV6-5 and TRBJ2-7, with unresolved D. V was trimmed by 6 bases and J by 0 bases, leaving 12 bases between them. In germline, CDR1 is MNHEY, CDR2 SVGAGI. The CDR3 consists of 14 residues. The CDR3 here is CASSREYSSYEQYF. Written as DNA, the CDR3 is TGTGCCAGCAGCCGAGAATACAGCTCCTACGAGCAGTACTTC.

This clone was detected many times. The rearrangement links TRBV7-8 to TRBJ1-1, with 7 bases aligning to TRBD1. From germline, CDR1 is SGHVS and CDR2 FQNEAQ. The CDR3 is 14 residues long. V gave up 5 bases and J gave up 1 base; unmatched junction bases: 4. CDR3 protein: CASSLRQGNTEAFF. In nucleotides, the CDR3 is TGTGCCAGCAGCCTTAGACAGGGGAACACTGAAGCTTTCTTT.

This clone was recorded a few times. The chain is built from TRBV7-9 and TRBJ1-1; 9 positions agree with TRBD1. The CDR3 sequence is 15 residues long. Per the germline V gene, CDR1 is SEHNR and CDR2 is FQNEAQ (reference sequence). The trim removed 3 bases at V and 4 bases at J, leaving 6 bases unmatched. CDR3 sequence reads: CASSFEGQGGTEAFF. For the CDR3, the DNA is TGTGCCAGCAGCTTTGAGGGACAGGGAGGCACTGAAGCTTTCTTT.

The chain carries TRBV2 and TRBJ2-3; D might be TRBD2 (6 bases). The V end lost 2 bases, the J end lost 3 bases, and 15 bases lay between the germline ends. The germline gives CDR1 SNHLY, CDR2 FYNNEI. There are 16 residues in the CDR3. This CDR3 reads CASSESVLAPTDTQYF. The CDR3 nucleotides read TGTGCCAGCAGTGAATCCGTCCTAGCGCCGACAGATACGCAGTATTTT.

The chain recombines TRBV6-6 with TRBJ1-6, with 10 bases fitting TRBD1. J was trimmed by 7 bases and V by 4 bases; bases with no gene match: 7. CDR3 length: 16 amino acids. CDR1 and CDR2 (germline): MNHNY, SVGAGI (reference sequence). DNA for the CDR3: TGTGCCAGCAGTTCCGGATGGACAGGGGGGAATTCACCCCTCCACTTT. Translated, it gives CASSSGWTGGNSPLHF.

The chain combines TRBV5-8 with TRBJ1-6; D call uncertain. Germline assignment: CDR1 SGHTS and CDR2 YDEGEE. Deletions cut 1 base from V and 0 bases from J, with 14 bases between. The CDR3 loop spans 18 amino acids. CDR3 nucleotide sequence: TGTGCCAGCAGCTTGTTCGGGGTAGGAAGCTCCTATAATTCACCCCTCCACTTT. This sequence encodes CASSLFGVGSSYNSPLHF.

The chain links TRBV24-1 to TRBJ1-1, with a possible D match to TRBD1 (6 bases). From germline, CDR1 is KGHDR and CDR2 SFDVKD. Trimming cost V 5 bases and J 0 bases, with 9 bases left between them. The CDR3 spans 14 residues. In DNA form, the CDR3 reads TGTGCCACCAGTGCGGGACACCTGAACACTGAAGCTTTCTTT. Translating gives CATSAGHLNTEAFF.

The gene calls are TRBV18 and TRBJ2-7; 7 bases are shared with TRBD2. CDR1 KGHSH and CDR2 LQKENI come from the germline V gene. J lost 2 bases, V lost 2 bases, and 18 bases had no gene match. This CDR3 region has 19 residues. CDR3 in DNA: TGTGCCAGCTCACCAAGGGGAGTGTCGGGGTGGGGGACTACCTACGAGCAGTACTTC. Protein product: CASSPRGVSGWGTTYEQYF.

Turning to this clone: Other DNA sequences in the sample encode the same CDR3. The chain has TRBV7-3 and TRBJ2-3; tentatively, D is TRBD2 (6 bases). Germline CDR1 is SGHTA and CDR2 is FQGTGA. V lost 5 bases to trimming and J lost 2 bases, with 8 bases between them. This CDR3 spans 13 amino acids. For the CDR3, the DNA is TGTGCCAGCAGCCGGGGGTTCACAGATACGCAGTATTTT. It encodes CASSRGFTDTQYF.